The 15 T cell receptor beta chains reported below all come from one sample, sequenced in a study of Ad26.COV2.S vaccination and SARS-CoV-2 variants. The table came from immunoSEQ multiplex PCR; TCRdb's copy has only in-frame clones and leaves some out. The data hold just over 350,000 clones, with about 90% observed a single time. Sequencing was performed on peripheral blood, taken after recovery from COVID-19. These receptors were obtained from a human donor who had recovered from COVID-19.

The chain is built from TRBV19 and TRBJ1-2; D may be TRBD1 (6 bases). CDR1 is LNHDA, CDR2 SQIVND, per germline (reference sequence). This CDR3 spans 13 amino acids. Trimming left V 11 bases short and J 3 bases short, with 16 bases between. The chain's CDR3 is CASGGGSDYGYTF. The CDR3 DNA reads TGTGCCTCCGGGGGGGGCTCGGACTATGGCTACACCTTC.

V usage is TRBV19 and J usage is TRBJ2-3; possible D gene TRBD2, 5 bases. CDR3 length: 14 amino acids. V was shortened by 0 bases and J by 4 bases, with 8 bases between the two germline ends. From germline, CDR1 is LNHDA and CDR2 SQIVND (reference sequence). This CDR3 is CASSIERVPDTQYF. CDR3 nucleotide sequence: TGTGCCAGTAGTATAGAGAGGGTCCCAGATACGCAGTATTTT.

This chain connects TRBV11-2 to TRBJ1-2; D perhaps matches TRBD1 (5 bases). There are 17 residues in the CDR3. Germline V gives CDR1 SGHAT, CDR2 FQNNGV. Trimming shortened V by 7 bases and J by 5 bases, and 26 bases separated the two germline ends. This CDR3 reads CASTQGSRIEPEYGYTF. Written as DNA, the CDR3 is TGTGCCAGCACCCAGGGATCCCGCATCGAGCCCGAATATGGCTACACCTTC. The variable domain in full, with the rest retrieved from reference TRBV11-2 and TRBJ1-2, is EAGVAQSPRYKIIEKRQSVAFWCNPISGHATLYWYQQILGQGPKLLIQFQNNGVVDDSQLPKDRFSAERLKGVDSTLKIQPAKLEDSAVYLCASTQGSRIEPEYGYTFGSGTRLTVV.

The genes are TRBV6-5 and TRBJ2-6; 7 nucleotides align to TRBD2. This CDR3 has 16 amino acids. The ends lost 4 bases at V and 2 bases at J; junction bases unmatched: 5. Germline V CDR1 and CDR2: MNHEY, SVGAGI. The CDR3 spells CASSLFRGAGANVLTF. The DNA of the CDR3 is TGTGCCAGCAGTTTATTTCGGGGGGCTGGGGCCAACGTCCTGACTTTC.

This clone was seen once. This CDR3 is also generated by other DNA sequences in the sample. The chain recombines TRBV12-3 or TRBV12-4 with TRBJ2-1, with D perhaps TRBD2 (5 bases). V lost 3 bases to trimming and J lost 8 bases, with 5 bases between them. This CDR3 has 11 amino acids. The CDR3 is CASSLRDEQFF. The CDR3, as DNA: TGTGCCAGCAGTTTGAGGGATGAGCAGTTCTTC.

The chain employs TRBV2 and TRBJ1-1; 10 positions match TRBD1. The germline V gene encodes CDR1 SNHLY and CDR2 FYNNEI. The CDR3 extends over 16 amino acids. Unmatched junction bases numbered 13, after V lost 10 bases and J lost 2 bases. The CDR3: CANPGGTGEKNTEAFF. CDR3 DNA sequence: TGTGCCAACCCTGGAGGGACAGGGGAAAAAAACACTGAAGCTTTCTTT.

The rearrangement joins TRBV4-1 to TRBJ2-4, with D maybe TRBD1 (6 bases). V gave up 2 bases and J gave up 0 bases, with 11 bases separating them. CDR3 length: 16 residues. Looked up from germline, CDR1 is MGHRA and CDR2 is YSYEKL. CDR3 loop: CASSQLTGLAKNIQYF. The CDR3 region has the DNA TGCGCCAGCAGCCAACTAACAGGGCTAGCCAAAAACATTCAGTACTTC.

The genes are TRBV5-5 and TRBJ1-1, with D maybe TRBD1 (5 bases). This CDR3 is 15 amino acids long. Looked up from germline, CDR1 is SGHKS and CDR2 is YYEKEE (reference sequence). The V end lost 3 bases, the J end lost 4 bases, and 16 bases lay between the germline ends. The CDR3 DNA follows: TGTGCCAGCAGCTCAACTATCGGGGCCGTCACTGAAGCTTTCTTT. Amino acids: CASSSTIGAVTEAFF. The full variable domain, its missing parts supplied by reference TRBV5-5 and TRBJ1-1, is DAGVTQSPTHLIKTRGQQVTLRCSPISGHKSVSWYQQVLGQGPQFIFQYYEKEERGRGNFPDRFSARQFPNYSSELNVNALLLGDSALYLCASSSTIGAVTEAFFGQGTRLTVV.

V is TRBV10-2 and J is TRBJ1-5; the match to TRBD1 covers 7 bases. Trimming took 6 bases from V and 3 from J; bases not matched to a gene: 8. The CDR3 extends over 15 amino acids. Germline V gene sequence: CDR1 WSHSY, CDR2 SAAADI. CDR3 DNA sequence: TGCGCCAGCAGCTACACCGGGACAGACAATCAGCCCCAGCATTTT. Amino acids: CASSYTGTDNQPQHF.

This clone was seen just once. The gene calls are TRBV29-1 and TRBJ1-2; D remains ambiguous. V gave up 4 bases and J gave up 0 bases, with 9 bases separating them. Looked up from germline, CDR1 is SQVTM and CDR2 is ANQGSEA. This CDR3 spans 13 amino acids. CDR3 residues: CSVAIQANYGYTF. CDR3 in DNA: TGCAGCGTTGCGATTCAAGCTAACTATGGCTACACCTTC.

V usage is TRBV5-1 and J usage is TRBJ2-1; TRBD1 matches 10 bases. The V gene's germline CDR1 is SGHRS and CDR2 YFSETQ. This CDR3 is built from 15 residues. With 7 bases clipped from V and 1 base from J, the junction kept 5 bases outside the gene matches. CDR3 DNA: TGCGCCAGCCGACGACAGGGGGCTTCCTACAATGAGCAGTTCTTC. This codes for CASRRQGASYNEQFF.

The gene calls are TRBV6-2 or TRBV6-3 and TRBJ2-3, with 10 bases aligning to TRBD2. Trimming took 6 bases from V and 6 from J; bases not matched to a gene: 9. Germline V lookup: CDR1 MNHEY, CDR2 SVGEGT. The CDR3 sequence is 15 residues long. CDR3 bases: TGTGCCAGCAGCCCCAGCGGGGGGGCGTGGGATACGCAGTATTTT. Translated, it gives CASSPSGGAWDTQYF.

V and J are TRBV7-2 and TRBJ2-7; D unclear. CDR3 length: 13 residues. V was cut by 0 bases and J by 2 bases, with 5 bases left in between. Germline V gene sequence: CDR1 SGHTA, CDR2 FQGNSA. The CDR3: CASSLAGPYEQYF. Written as DNA, the CDR3 is TGTGCCAGCAGCTTAGCAGGCCCCTACGAGCAGTACTTC. Drawing the rest from reference TRBV7-2 and TRBJ2-7, the complete variable domain is GAGVSQSPSNKVTEKGKDVELRCDPISGHTALYWYRQSLGQGLEFLIYFQGNSAPDKSGLPSDRFSAERTGGSVSTLTIQRTQQEDSAVYLCASSLAGPYEQYFGPGTRLTVT.

With regard to this clone: This same CDR3 is encoded by further DNA sequences in the sample. The rearrangement links TRBV9 to TRBJ2-2; no firm D call. V gave up 0 bases and J gave up 2 bases, with 5 bases separating them. Per germline, CDR1 SGDLS and CDR2 YYNGEE. The CDR3 extends over 14 amino acids. This CDR3 reads CASSVGKNTGELFF. In nucleotides, the CDR3 is TGTGCCAGCAGCGTAGGGAAAAACACCGGGGAGCTGTTTTTT.

The chain carries TRBV3-1 (or the pseudogene TRBV3-2) and TRBJ2-3; the D is unclear. CDR1 LGHDT and CDR2 YNNKEL come from the germline V gene (reference sequence). This CDR3 region has 13 residues. V lost 4 bases, J lost 0 bases, and 5 bases lay in between. The CDR3 reads CASSRRSTDTQYF. CDR3 sequence (DNA): TGTGCCAGCAGCCGGCGGAGCACAGATACGCAGTATTTT.